These T cell receptor beta chains were read from a single sample in a study of T cells in Graves' hyperthyroidism and ophthalmopathy. MiXCR, applied by TCRdb to the multiplex PCR reads, yields one record per CDR3 protein. The repertoire holds roughly 500,000 distinct CDR3 sequences, with roughly 25% as singletons. Sequencing was done on a sample of blood. The source is a woman aged 30 to 39 with Graves' ophthalmopathy. Each CDR3 is given with its conserved first and last residue. The D gene is left open where the match is weak. Clone size, where shown, is once, few, many, or a class for clones that have expanded.

>TRBV6-1|many|NA|TRBJ2-7
TGTGCCAGCAGTGGTATAGGGTTGATCGAGCAGTACTTC
CASSGIGLIEQYF
>TRBV10-2|many|TRBD1|TRBJ1-1
TGCGCCAGCAGTGTAGTCAGGGGGCATGGCACTGAAGCTTTCTTT
CASSVVRGHGTEAFF
>TRBV19|many|NA|TRBJ1-2
TGTGCCAGTAGTATAGCCGGGAACTATGGCTACACCTTC
CASSIAGNYGYTF
>TRBV6-1|many|NA|TRBJ2-5
TGTGCCAGCAGTAGGGCCGAACCGAAGTACCAAGAGACCCAGTACTTC
CASSRAEPKYQETQYF
>TRBV29-1|few|NA|TRBJ2-5
TGCAGCGTTGAGAAGGGACCCGGACAAGAGACCCAGTACTTC
CSVEKGPGQETQYF
>TRBV28|many|NA|TRBJ1-5
TGTGCCAGCAGTCCCCCTGACAGGTATCAGCCCCAGCATTTT
CASSPPDRYQPQHF
>TRBV4-1|NA|NA|TRBJ1-1
TGCGCCAGCAGCCAAGATTGGGGGATGAACACTGAAGCTTTCTTT
CASSQDWGMNTEAFF
>TRBV7-2|NA|NA|TRBJ2-5
TGTGCCAGCAGCTTAGTGGGGGCGGGGGAGACCCAGTACTTC
CASSLVGAGETQYF
>TRBV6-1|NA|TRBD2|TRBJ2-7
TGTGCCAGCAGTGGGCTAGCGGGGGTTTCCTACGAGCAGTACTTC
CASSGLAGVSYEQYF
>TRBV20-1|few|NA|TRBJ1-5
TGCAGTGCTAGGCCCGGACAGATCCTCCTAGGGGGTGGCAATCAGCCCCAGCATTTT
CSARPGQILLGGGNQPQHF
>TRBV5-1|many|NA|TRBJ1-2
TGCGCCAGCAGCTCCCCAGGGATCGATGGCTACACCTTC
CASSSPGIDGYTF
>TRBV7-9|many|TRBD1|TRBJ2-7
TGTGCCAGCAGCTTACTCCTGACAGGGGAAGGCGACGAGCAGTACTTC
CASSLLLTGEGDEQYF
>TRBV27|many|NA|TRBJ1-1
TGTGCCAGCAGTCGAGGGATACGCACTGAAGCTTTCTTT
CASSRGIRTEAFF
>TRBV6-5|many|NA|TRBJ1-5
TGTGCCAGCAGTTACCGACTCGGGTACTCTCAGCCCCAGCATTTT
CASSYRLGYSQPQHF
>TRBV7-9|few|NA|TRBJ2-7
TGTGCCAGCAGTCCCCCCAGGCAGGGTTCCTACGAGCAGTACTTC
CASSPPRQGSYEQYF
>TRBV29-1|NA|NA|TRBJ1-2
TGCAGCGTTGATGGAACAGTAGGAGGCTACACCTTC
CSVDGTVGGYTF
>TRBV11-2|NA|NA|TRBJ1-5
TGTGCCAGCAGCTTAGAAGCAGGACGAGGTGGGCCCCAGCATTTT
CASSLEAGRGGPQHF
>TRBV5-4|many|NA|TRBJ2-5
TGTGCCAGCAGCTTGCCAGGAGGGGAGGAGACCCAGTACTTC
CASSLPGGEETQYF
>TRBV18|NA|NA|TRBJ1-5
TGTGCCAGCTCACCAGAGACAAATAGCAATCAGCCCCAGCATTTT
CASSPETNSNQPQHF
>TRBV12-3/TRBV12-4|many|NA|TRBJ1-2
TGTGCCAGCAGTTTACGGGACGGCTACACCTTC
CASSLRDGYTF
>TRBV4-1|many|TRBD2|TRBJ2-7
TGCGCCAGCAGCCAAGCCGAGCGGGGGGCGTACGAGCAGTACTTC
CASSQAERGAYEQYF
>TRBV20-1|NA|TRBD1|TRBJ1-5
TGCAGTGCTAGTGGGACAGGGGTTACGTTAGATCAGCCCCAGCATTTT
CSASGTGVTLDQPQHF
>TRBV19|few|NA|TRBJ2-2
TGTGCCAGTAGTATACCCCAGAGCCCACCTTACCTGAACACCGGGGAGCTGTTTTTT
CASSIPQSPPYLNTGELFF
>TRBV7-9|many|NA|TRBJ2-7
TGTGCCAGCAGCTTCCGTAGGGGCGGCGACATTAAGTACTTC
CASSFRRGGDIKYF
>TRBV19|many|NA|TRBJ1-2
TGTGCCAGTAGTATAGATCTGCGGGACGCTTCCTACACCTTC
CASSIDLRDASYTF
>TRBV6-5|many|NA|TRBJ1-2
TGTGCCAGCAGTTATGGAGTTTCTGGGGAGGGGGATTATGGCTACACCTTC
CASSYGVSGEGDYGYTF
>TRBV28|many|TRBD1|TRBJ2-7
TGTGCCAGCAGCTTAGACAGGGGATACGAGCAGTACTTC
CASSLDRGYEQYF
>TRBV7-9|many|NA|TRBJ2-7
TGTGCCAGCAGCTTAAATTTATACGAGCAGTACTTC
CASSLNLYEQYF
>TRBV20-1|many|NA|TRBJ2-7
TGCAGTGCTACCCTAACCGACAGGTCCACCTACGAGCAGTACTTC
CSATLTDRSTYEQYF
>TRBV29-1|many|NA|TRBJ1-1
TGCAGCGTAAAAAACACTGAAGCTTTCTTT
CSVKNTEAFF
>TRBV29-1|few|TRBD2|TRBJ2-5
TGCAGCGTCGCTGGGACTAGCGGGATCCAAGAGACCCAGTACTTC
CSVAGTSGIQETQYF
>TRBV20-1|many|NA|TRBJ1-1
TGCAGTGTCCCACAGGGAACCACTGAAGCTTTCTTT
CSVPQGTTEAFF
>TRBV6-1|NA|NA|TRBJ2-5
TGTGCCAGCAGTGAATGGAGTTTGGGTGGAGAGACCCAGTACTTC
CASSEWSLGGETQYF
>TRBV7-8|many|NA|TRBJ1-1
TGTGCCAGCAGCCAACGAAGGGAGGGGCAGCGTTTCTTT
CASSQRREGQRFF
>TRBV5-1|many|TRBD1|TRBJ2-7
TGCGCCAGCAGCTTTAACAGGGGGACCCCCTACGAGCAGTACTTC
CASSFNRGTPYEQYF
>TRBV12-3/TRBV12-4|many|NA|TRBJ1-2
TGTGCCAGCAGCGGGACATTCGGGCCCTATGGCTACACCTTC
CASSGTFGPYGYTF
>TRBV6-1|many|TRBD2|TRBJ2-2
TGTGCCAGTAAGCAGCGGGGAACGATCGGGGAGCTGTTTTTT
CASKQRGTIGELFF
>TRBV12-3/TRBV12-4|many|TRBD1|TRBJ1-2
TGTGCCAGCAGTCCAGGGACAGTAAATGGCTACACCTTC
CASSPGTVNGYTF